This T cell receptor beta chain appears in the sequencing data of a study of blood T cells in healthy people across ages. General study findings and limits: Investigators treated diversity estimates from one million T cells as underestimates.

Primed by a sample-barcoded 5' primer and a J-beta primer mix, a second PCR proceeded for about 6 to 12 cycles. In TCRdb, the 5' RACE reads were re-called with MiXCR into one record per CDR3 protein. Here the sample spans 710,000 or so distinct CDR3 sequences, about a fifth being singletons. In the case of this clonotype: The antigen is not known. Mismatch with germline at one junction end may stem from a read error.

The CDR3 consists of 14 residues. The sequenced material came from blood. The clonotype comes from a man between 65 and 85 years old in good health. The rearrangement uses TRBV12-3 or TRBV12-4 and TRBJ2-3; D is ambiguous. The CDR3 region is CASKALLRADAQYF. In DNA form, the CDR3 reads TGTGCCAGCAAAGCCCTGCTGAGAGCAGATGCGCAGTATTTT.